The 3 T cell receptor beta chains in this list originate from one sample, sequenced in a study of OX40 agonist ivuxolimab in advanced cancers. This table comes from immunoSEQ multiplex PCR, and its TCRdb copy is limited to in-frame clones, with some not included. The table includes under 30,000 clones, 85% to 95% detected once. The sample here was CD4+ or CD8+ T cells sorted from blood, taken in a trial of the OX40 agonist ivuxolimab. The source of these receptors is an adult with an advanced solid tumor such as melanoma, head and neck, liver or kidney cancer.

This sequence joins TRBV15 and TRBJ2-7, with 11 bases lining up with TRBD1. This CDR3 is built from 14 residues. V was pared by 4 bases and J by 3 bases, with 2 bases of the junction left unmatched. The germline CDR1 and CDR2 sequences are LNHNV and YYDKDF (reference sequence). Written as DNA, the CDR3 is TGTGCCACCAGCATCGGGACAGGGGGCTACGAGCAGTACTTC. This sequence encodes CATSIGTGGYEQYF.

V is TRBV6-1 and J is TRBJ1-5; D gene ambiguous. The CDR3 has 14 residues. The V gene lost 3 bases and the J gene lost 1 base, with 7 bases spanning the gap. The germline V gene has CDR1 MNHNS and CDR2 SASEGT. The CDR3 sequence: CASSEAASNQPQHF. The DNA of the CDR3 is TGTGCCAGCAGTGAGGCTGCGAGCAATCAGCCCCAGCATTTT.

The CDR3 sequence: CASSDMGHNTEAFF. In DNA, the CDR3 is TGTGCCAGCAGCGATATGGGACATAACACTGAAGCTTTCTTT. V usage is TRBV7-2 and J usage is TRBJ1-1, with a tentative D call TRBD1 (6 bases). Trimming stripped 5 bases from V and 2 bases from J, with 12 bases between. The CDR3 covers 14 residues. CDR1 and CDR2 (germline): SGHTA, FQGNSA.